The 18 T cell receptor beta chains reported below all come from one sample, sequenced in a study of T cell changes during pregnancy in multiple sclerosis. Repertoires were generated with immunoSEQ multiplex PCR, while TCRdb's copy carries only in-frame clones and drops some. The sample holds nearly 40,000 clones, roughly 92% seen once. The source material was CD4+ T cells from peripheral blood mononuclear cells, sampled before pregnancy. The receptors come from a female donor with multiple sclerosis, enrolled in a pregnancy study.

The chain uses TRBV11-2 and TRBJ1-3, with D possibly matching TRBD1 (5 bases). From germline, CDR1 is SGHAT and CDR2 FQNNGV. The CDR3 covers 15 residues. V was clipped by 2 bases and J by 0 bases, with 8 bases between them. The CDR3 is CASSLKGYSGNTIYF. For the CDR3, the DNA is TGTGCCAGCAGCTTAAAGGGGTACTCTGGAAACACCATATATTTT.

The chain uses TRBV2 and TRBJ2-5; D may be TRBD2 (7 bases). CDR1 and CDR2 from the germline V gene are SNHLY and FYNNEI. This CDR3 comprises 12 residues. This CDR3 reads CASGDTQETQYF. The CDR3 bases are TGTGCAAGCGGGGACACCCAAGAGACCCAGTACTTC.

This rearrangement joins TRBV2 to TRBJ2-1, with unresolved D. Deletions cut 3 bases from V and 2 bases from J, with 8 bases between. Germline V gene lookup returns CDR1 SNHLY and CDR2 FYNNEI. The CDR3 totals 14 residues. The CDR3 coding sequence is TGTGCCAGCAGTGATATGGCGGCCTACAATGAGCAGTTCTTC. As protein: CASSDMAAYNEQFF.

The chain couples TRBV19 to TRBJ2-1; TRBD2 matches at 9 bases. Trimming took 6 bases from V and 3 from J; bases not matched to a gene: 6. The germline V gene has CDR1 LNHDA and CDR2 SQIVND (reference sequence). CDR3 length: 15 amino acids. The CDR3 DNA reads TGTGCCAGTAGAGAGCGGCGGGAGGGCTACAATGAGCAGTTCTTC. This translates into CASRERREGYNEQFF.

The chain couples TRBV18 to TRBJ1-1, with 7 bases matching TRBD1. The length of the CDR3 is 14 residues. V gave up 3 bases and J gave up 1 base; unmatched junction bases: 2. Germline V CDR1 and CDR2: KGHSH, LQKENI. The DNA for the CDR3 is TGTGCCAGCTCACCGGACAGGACGAACACTGAAGCTTTCTTT. Translated, it gives CASSPDRTNTEAFF. The full variable domain, with the rest looked up from reference TRBV18 and TRBJ1-1, is NAGVMQNPRHLVRRRGQEARLRCSPMKGHSHVYWYRQLPEEGLKFMVYLQKENIIDESGMPKERFSAEFPKEGPSILRIQQVVRGDSAAYFCASSPDRTNTEAFFGQGTRLTVV.

This chain connects TRBV9 to TRBJ2-1; a possible D gene is TRBD1 (7 bases). Germline V CDR1 and CDR2: SGDLS, YYNGEE. V was shortened by 1 base and J by 12 bases, with 17 bases between the two germline ends. The CDR3 is made up of 14 amino acids. The CDR3 DNA reads TGTGCCAGCAGCGTACTCCAGGGGGGAGGTGGGCAGTTCTTC. It yields the protein CASSVLQGGGGQFF.

This rearrangement joins TRBV7-2 to TRBJ2-5, with unresolved D. Germline assignment: CDR1 SGHTA and CDR2 FQGNSA. V was shortened by 1 base and J by 1 base, with 10 bases between the two germline ends. The CDR3 runs to 15 residues. CDR3: CASSLDSRPQETQYF. The CDR3 region has the DNA TGTGCCAGCAGCTTAGACTCCAGGCCCCAAGAGACCCAGTACTTC.

The chain uses TRBV14 and TRBJ1-2; D ambiguous. V was shortened by 5 bases and J by 5 bases, with 12 bases between the two germline ends. This CDR3 is built from 13 residues. CDR1 and CDR2 from the germline V gene are SGHDN and FVKESK. CDR3 residues: CASSWLEDYGYTF. The CDR3 bases are TGTGCCAGCAGCTGGTTGGAGGATTATGGCTACACCTTC.

CDR3 residues: CAIKAGAQETQYF. The DNA for the CDR3 is TGTGCCATCAAAGCAGGGGCCCAAGAGACCCAGTACTTC. The chain employs TRBV10-3 and TRBJ2-5, with a weak D call TRBD1 (6 bases). The CDR3 has 13 residues. V was cut by 7 bases and J by 1 base, with 10 bases left in between. Germline CDR1 ENHRY, CDR2 SYGVKD.

V is TRBV7-6 and J is TRBJ2-5; D is perhaps TRBD1 (5 bases). V was shortened by 1 base and J by 2 bases, with 11 bases between the two germline ends. This CDR3 region has 15 residues. Germline CDR1 and CDR2: SGHVS and FNYEAQ. The CDR3 loop is CASSLGGQTQETQYF. As DNA, the CDR3 is TGTGCCAGCAGCTTAGGAGGACAAACGCAAGAGACCCAGTACTTC.

The rearrangement joins TRBV5-1 to TRBJ2-5; 9 bases align to TRBD2. CDR1 and CDR2 from the germline V gene are SGHRS and YFSETQ. The junction had 6 bases not matched to a gene; V was cut back by 0 bases and J by 3 bases. This CDR3 region has 16 residues. CDR3 nucleotide sequence: TGCGCCAGCAGCTTGGTAGTAGCGGGAGTAGAAGAGACCCAGTACTTC. It specifies CASSLVVAGVEETQYF.

V usage is TRBV7-8 and J usage is TRBJ2-1, with D possibly matching TRBD1 (6 bases). This CDR3 has 16 residues. V lost 1 base and J 2 bases, leaving 12 bases between the germline ends. CDR1 is SGHVS and CDR2 is FQNEAQ in the germline V gene. The CDR3 nucleotides read TGTGCCAGCAGCTTAGGTCAGGGGATCGCCTACAATGAGCAGTTCTTC. Its translation is CASSLGQGIAYNEQFF.

This chain joins TRBV5-1 and TRBJ2-7, with 11 bases that match TRBD1. The V gene end was trimmed by 4 bases and the J gene end by 5 bases; junction bases not matched to a gene: 8. CDR1 is SGHRS and CDR2 is YFSETQ in the germline V gene. The CDR3 consists of 15 residues. The CDR3: CASSLGTGGSHEQYF. Written as DNA, the CDR3 is TGCGCCAGCAGCCTAGGGACAGGGGGTTCGCACGAGCAGTACTTC. The variable domain in full, with the rest retrieved from reference TRBV5-1 and TRBJ2-7, is KAGVTQTPRYLIKTRGQQVTLSCSPISGHRSVSWYQQTPGQGLQFLFEYFSETQRNKGNFPGRFSGRQFSNSRSEMNVSTLELGDSALYLCASSLGTGGSHEQYFGPGTRLTVT.

CDR3 in DNA: TGCAGCGTTGAGGGGGCAGGGGGCTACGAGCAGTACTTC. This encodes CSVEGAGGYEQYF. The chain has TRBV29-1 and TRBJ2-7; 7 bases agree with TRBD1. The CDR3 runs to 13 residues. CDR1 and CDR2 from the germline V gene are SQVTM and ANQGSEA. Trimming at V came to 3 bases and at J to 3 bases, leaving 5 bases not matched to a gene.

The chain is built from TRBV7-9 and TRBJ2-2; 8 bases map to TRBD2. With V trimmed by 8 bases and J by 7 bases, 9 bases remained unmatched. CDR3 length: 14 residues. CDR1 is SEHNR and CDR2 is FQNEAQ in the germline V gene (reference sequence). The CDR3, as DNA: TGTGCCAGCTCGGAGCGGGAGAAGGGCGGGGAGCTGTTTTTT. This codes for CASSEREKGGELFF.

The chain joins TRBV28 to TRBJ2-7, with TRBD2 as a possible D gene (6 bases). V was cut by 5 bases and J by 2 bases, with 13 bases left in between. CDR3 length: 14 residues. Germline CDR1 is MDHEN and CDR2 is SYDVKM. This chain's CDR3 is CASSSLWGAYEQYF. In nucleotides, the CDR3 is TGTGCCAGCAGTAGCCTCTGGGGGGCCTACGAGCAGTACTTC.

The chain uses TRBV5-1 and TRBJ2-7; D might be TRBD2 (5 bases). Trimming removed 2 bases from V and 5 bases from J, with 17 bases in between. CDR1 SGHRS and CDR2 YFSETQ come from the germline V gene. The CDR3 length is 15 residues. CDR3 loop: CASSLGGSLPDEQYF. The CDR3 region has the DNA TGCGCCAGCAGCTTAGGTGGGAGCCTCCCCGACGAGCAGTACTTC.

The CDR3 reads CASSNVGQAEAFF. CDR3 bases: TGTGCCAGTAGTAACGTGGGGCAGGCTGAAGCTTTCTTT. This chain uses TRBV19 with TRBJ1-1; D might be TRBD1 (5 bases). CDR1 is LNHDA, CDR2 SQIVND, per germline (reference sequence). There are 13 residues in the CDR3. V was clipped by 4 bases and J by 6 bases, with 12 bases between them.